This is a list of T cell receptor beta chains from one sample in a study of blood T cell repertoires in COVID-19. Profiled with immunoSEQ multiplex PCR; TCRdb holds only in-frame clones, not every one. The table records approximately 150,000 clones, about four fifths of them present only once. The sample was peripheral blood. The receptors come from a woman older than 75 with COVID-19, enrolled during active disease. The CDR3 runs from the conserved cysteine through the conserved F or W. Fields, in order: D gene, J gene, clone size, V gene, CDR3 protein, CDR3 DNA. D genes are given only for firm matches. Some rows mark clone size as missing; the rest say once, few, many or name a class of expanded clone.

TRBD1	TRBJ2-5	.	TRBV27	CASSSPSTGQETQYF	TGTGCCAGCAGTTCCCCCTCGACAGGGCAAGAGACCCAGTACTTC
TRBD1	TRBJ1-2	.	TRBV20-1	CSASRDRGRESGYTF	TGCAGTGCTAGTAGGGACAGGGGGCGGGAATCTGGCTACACCTTC
.	TRBJ2-7	few	TRBV10-3	CAISGPGVKFDEQYF	TGTGCCATCAGTGGTCCGGGAGTGAAGTTCGACGAGCAGTACTTC
TRBD2	TRBJ2-2	.	TRBV23-1	CASNRLAGVGDTGELFF	TGCGCCAGCAACCGACTAGCGGGAGTCGGCGACACCGGGGAGCTGTTTTTT
TRBD2	TRBJ2-1	.	TRBV12-5	CASGGPAGGQTNEQFF	TGTGCTAGTGGTGGACCAGCGGGGGGACAAACCAATGAGCAGTTCTTC
.	TRBJ1-5	.	TRBV19	CASSISGPLGHQPQHF	TGTGCCAGTAGTATTTCCGGGCCCCTGGGGCATCAGCCCCAGCATTTT
.	TRBJ1-6	.	TRBV7-9	CASSPGRGNSPLHF	TGTGCCAGCAGCCCGGGGAGGGGGAATTCACCCCTCCACTTT
TRBD2	TRBJ2-2	.	TRBV27	CASSFWLAGITGELFF	TGTGCCAGCAGTTTTTGGCTAGCGGGAATCACCGGGGAGCTGTTTTTT
TRBD1	TRBJ2-5	.	TRBV2	CASNRQGATETQYF	TGTGCCAGCAACCGACAGGGGGCAACCGAGACCCAGTACTTC
.	TRBJ1-5	.	TRBV28	CASSLLSRDNQPQHF	TGTGCCAGCAGTTTACTATCCAGGGACAATCAGCCCCAGCATTTT
.	TRBJ2-3	.	TRBV18	CASSQQASVDTQYF	TGTGCCAGCTCACAACAGGCTAGTGTAGATACGCAGTATTTT
.	TRBJ2-7	.	TRBV25-1	CASSSLSYEQYF	TGTGCCAGCAGTTCCCTCTCCTACGAGCAGTACTTC
.	TRBJ2-1	.	TRBV5-5	CASGRLERVTYNEQFF	TGTGCCAGCGGCCGTCTAGAGCGGGTCACCTACAATGAGCAGTTCTTC
TRBD1	TRBJ1-2	.	TRBV19	CASSRQGVSGYTF	TGTGCCAGTAGCCGACAGGGGGTGTCTGGCTACACCTTC
.	TRBJ2-7	.	TRBV7-2	CASSLAGGGYEQYF	TGTGCCAGCAGCTTAGCGGGGGGAGGTTACGAGCAGTACTTC
TRBD1	TRBJ1-2	.	TRBV29-1	CSVTTRQGTNYGYTF	TGCAGCGTTACGACTAGACAGGGCACGAACTATGGCTACACCTTC
TRBD1	TRBJ1-1	.	TRBV5-5	CASSFTGDTEAFF	TGTGCCAGCAGCTTCACAGGGGACACTGAAGCTTTCTTT
TRBD1	TRBJ2-7	once	TRBV6-6	CASNQPGTAFYEQYF	TGTGCCAGCAACCAACCGGGGACAGCCTTCTACGAGCAGTACTTC
.	TRBJ1-1	once	TRBV29-1	CSVNRGDGYGAFF	TGCAGCGTAAATCGGGGTGACGGTTATGGAGCTTTCTTT
TRBD1	TRBJ2-3	few	TRBV5-1	CASSFNRGSTDTQYF	TGCGCCAGCAGCTTCAACAGGGGTAGCACAGATACGCAGTATTTT
.	TRBJ1-6	.	TRBV11-2	CASSLFGDSPLHF	TGTGCCAGCAGCTTATTCGGAGATTCACCCCTCCACTTT
TRBD2	TRBJ2-1	.	TRBV12-5	CATSRTSPLSYNEQFF	TGTGCTACTTCACGGACTAGCCCCCTCTCCTACAATGAGCAGTTCTTC
TRBD1	TRBJ1-5	.	TRBV12-5	CASGATGFGDQPQHF	TGTGCTAGTGGAGCGACAGGGTTCGGGGATCAGCCCCAGCATTTT
.	TRBJ1-6	.	TRBV4-3	CASSQDGSSSYNSPLHF	TGCGCCAGCAGCCAAGACGGGAGCAGCTCCTATAATTCACCCCTCCACTTT
TRBD1	TRBJ2-7	once	TRBV24-1	CATSDRGHYEQYF	TGTGCCACCAGCGACAGGGGGCACTACGAGCAGTACTTC
TRBD1	TRBJ1-3	.	TRBV9	CASSSGQHTIYF	TGTGCCAGCAGCTCGGGACAGCACACCATATATTTT
.	TRBJ1-1	.	TRBV5-1	CASSSVLIAAGAEAFF	TGCGCCAGCAGCTCGGTGCTCATAGCAGCCGGGGCTGAAGCTTTCTTT
.	TRBJ2-2	once	TRBV30	CAWNFGAANTGELFF	TGTGCCTGGAATTTTGGGGCCGCGAACACCGGGGAGCTGTTTTTT
TRBD2	TRBJ2-1	.	TRBV10-1	CASSRTRAGNNEQFF	TGCGCCAGCAGCAGGACTAGAGCGGGAAACAATGAGCAGTTCTTC
.	TRBJ2-3	.	TRBV12-3/TRBV12-4	CAGGSTDTQYF	TGTGCAGGCGGGAGCACAGATACGCAGTATTTT
.	TRBJ2-1	.	TRBV7-2	CASSVQGSHTSYNEQFF	TGTGCCAGCAGCGTGCAGGGGAGCCATACCTCCTACAATGAGCAGTTCTTC
TRBD2	TRBJ2-5	.	TRBV7-9	CASSSGTSGWETQYF	TGTGCCAGCAGCTCCGGGACTAGCGGGTGGGAGACCCAGTACTTC
TRBD1	TRBJ2-5	.	TRBV5-5	CASSDGQGARETQYF	TGTGCCAGCAGCGATGGACAGGGGGCGCGGGAGACCCAGTACTTC
TRBD1	TRBJ2-7	.	TRBV19	CASSILRDSDEQYF	TGTGCCAGTAGTATACTCCGGGACAGCGACGAGCAGTACTTC
TRBD2	TRBJ2-3	.	TRBV28	CASNGGGSTSTDTQYF	TGTGCCAGCAACGGGGGAGGGAGTACCAGCACAGATACGCAGTATTTT